This T cell receptor beta chain was obtained from a study of T cells of healthy individuals. This clonotype showed up many times. One entry per CDR3 protein results from TCRdb running MiXCR on the 5' RACE reads. The data hold fewer than 75,000 distinct CDR3 sequences, with about 16% observed a single time. V dropped 4 bases and J dropped 4; count of bases not matched to a gene: 5. This CDR3 spans 15 amino acids. Germline V CDR1 and CDR2: SGHTA, FQGNSA. The receptor was derived from a human donor in good health. The chain is built from TRBV7-2 and TRBJ2-1; 9 nucleotides align to TRBD1. The CDR3 protein is CASSYGTGSYNEQFF. CDR3 nucleotide sequence: TGTGCCAGCAGCTACGGGACAGGGTCGTACAATGAGCAGTTCTTC.